These T cell receptor beta chains were read from a single sample in a study of control samples from healthy donors and cancer patients. TCRdb's copy holds only in-frame clones and misses some; the assay was immunoSEQ multiplex PCR. The repertoire holds roughly 83,000 clones, 82% seen once, with roughly 9.8% in the top ten. Sequenced sample: blood. The receptors shown here come from a woman aged 55-75 years in good health. The CDR3 runs from the conserved cysteine through the conserved F or W. Each record gives: J gene, D gene, clone size, V gene, CDR3 DNA, CDR3 protein. A D gene is named only where the DNA matches it firmly. Expanded clones get a size class; other rows say once, few or many, or leave the size out.

j_gene: TRBJ2-7; d_gene: -; abundance: -; v_gene: TRBV25-1; CDR3nt: TGTGCCAGCGAGGGGCCCCTCTACGAGCAGTACTTC; CDR3aa: CASEGPLYEQYF
j_gene: TRBJ2-7; d_gene: TRBD2; abundance: once; v_gene: TRBV7-9; CDR3nt: TGTGCCAGCAGCCCCGCCACCGGGAGGTCTTACGAGCAGTACTTC; CDR3aa: CASSPATGRSYEQYF
j_gene: TRBJ2-6; d_gene: -; abundance: once; v_gene: TRBV5-8; CDR3nt: TGTGCCAGCAGCTCGACCTACTCTGGGGCCAACGTCCTGACTTTC; CDR3aa: CASSSTYSGANVLTF
j_gene: TRBJ1-2; d_gene: -; abundance: -; v_gene: TRBV9; CDR3nt: TGTGCCAGCAGCCCCGAGGGGAAAGCCTATGGCTACACCTTC; CDR3aa: CASSPEGKAYGYTF
j_gene: TRBJ2-1; d_gene: TRBD1; abundance: few; v_gene: TRBV18; CDR3nt: TGTGCCAGCTCACCACGACAGGGGCATTCCTACAATGAGCAGTTCTTC; CDR3aa: CASSPRQGHSYNEQFF
j_gene: TRBJ2-1; d_gene: TRBD2; abundance: -; v_gene: TRBV7-2; CDR3nt: TGTGCCAGCAGCTTAGGCGGGCGGGGGGGCGGGTACAATGAGCAGTTCTTC; CDR3aa: CASSLGGRGGGYNEQFF
j_gene: TRBJ2-6; d_gene: -; abundance: -; v_gene: TRBV19; CDR3nt: TGTGCCAGTAGTATAGAGGGGACCTGGGCCAACGTCCTGACTTTC; CDR3aa: CASSIEGTWANVLTF
j_gene: TRBJ1-3; d_gene: -; abundance: -; v_gene: TRBV19; CDR3nt: TGTGCCAGTAGTATTCAGGCAGGCACTGGAAACACCATATATTTT; CDR3aa: CASSIQAGTGNTIYF
j_gene: TRBJ1-1; d_gene: -; abundance: -; v_gene: TRBV14; CDR3nt: TGTGCCAGCAGCCAAGAATACGGAGCCCTTTTGCGAGCTTTCTTT; CDR3aa: CASSQEYGALLRAFF
j_gene: TRBJ2-5; d_gene: -; abundance: -; v_gene: TRBV28; CDR3nt: TGTGCCAGCAGTCCACAAAGCAATAGAGGAGAGACCCAGTACTTC; CDR3aa: CASSPQSNRGETQYF
j_gene: TRBJ1-4; d_gene: TRBD1; abundance: -; v_gene: TRBV19; CDR3nt: TGTGCCAGTAGTACGGGGACAGGGTCGGAAAAACTGTTTTTT; CDR3aa: CASSTGTGSEKLFF
j_gene: TRBJ2-3; d_gene: TRBD1; abundance: -; v_gene: TRBV19; CDR3nt: TGTGCCGTTAAGCCCGGGACAGGGGGAGCTACGCAGTATTTT; CDR3aa: CAVKPGTGGATQYF
j_gene: TRBJ2-5; d_gene: -; abundance: once; v_gene: TRBV6-1; CDR3nt: TGTGCCAGCAGTGAAGATCCGGGAAGAGAGACCCAGTACTTC; CDR3aa: CASSEDPGRETQYF
j_gene: TRBJ2-5; d_gene: -; abundance: -; v_gene: TRBV14; CDR3nt: TGTGCCAGCAGCCGACCGGGAGTCGGTGAGACCCAGTACTTC; CDR3aa: CASSRPGVGETQYF
j_gene: TRBJ2-6; d_gene: TRBD1; abundance: -; v_gene: TRBV29-1; CDR3nt: TGCAGCGTCACAGGGGCTGCTGGGGCCAACGTCCTGACTTTC; CDR3aa: CSVTGAAGANVLTF
j_gene: TRBJ1-1; d_gene: TRBD1; abundance: once; v_gene: TRBV7-9; CDR3nt: TGTGCCAGCAGCCCGGGACAGCTTGAAGCTTTCTTT; CDR3aa: CASSPGQLEAFF
j_gene: TRBJ1-2; d_gene: TRBD1; abundance: once; v_gene: TRBV5-5; CDR3nt: TGTGCCAGCAGCTTGGGGGCCAAAACAGGGGGCAACTATGGCTACACCTTC; CDR3aa: CASSLGAKTGGNYGYTF
j_gene: TRBJ2-6; d_gene: -; abundance: -; v_gene: TRBV7-9; CDR3nt: TGTGCCAGCACGGGGGAAGAAGGCGGGGCCAACGTCCTGACTTTT; CDR3aa: CASTGEEGGANVLTF
j_gene: TRBJ2-2; d_gene: -; abundance: -; v_gene: TRBV6-5; CDR3nt: TGTGCCAGCAGCTCCACGGGGATTTACACCGGGGAGCTGTTTTTT; CDR3aa: CASSSTGIYTGELFF
j_gene: TRBJ2-1; d_gene: TRBD1; abundance: -; v_gene: TRBV15; CDR3nt: TGTGCCACCAGCAGCCCCGCGGGGACAGGGAACAATGAGCAGTTCTTC; CDR3aa: CATSSPAGTGNNEQFF
j_gene: TRBJ2-1; d_gene: TRBD2; abundance: few; v_gene: TRBV19; CDR3nt: TGTGCCAGTACCCTAGCGGGATACAATGAGCAGTTCTTC; CDR3aa: CASTLAGYNEQFF
j_gene: TRBJ1-2; d_gene: -; abundance: -; v_gene: TRBV23-1; CDR3nt: TGCGCCAGCAGTCAATGCCCACAGGGCGCTAACTATGGCTACACCTTC; CDR3aa: CASSQCPQGANYGYTF
j_gene: TRBJ2-7; d_gene: TRBD1; abundance: -; v_gene: TRBV6-1; CDR3nt: TGTGCCAGCAGTGAACCGGGACAGGGGGACTACGAGCAGTACTTC; CDR3aa: CASSEPGQGDYEQYF
j_gene: TRBJ2-7; d_gene: -; abundance: -; v_gene: TRBV7-2; CDR3nt: TGTGCCAGCAGATCGATAGTTGAGCAGTACTTC; CDR3aa: CASRSIVEQYF
j_gene: TRBJ2-7; d_gene: TRBD1; abundance: -; v_gene: TRBV7-2; CDR3nt: TGTGCCAGCAGCGGAAGGGACAGGGCTTCCTACGAGCAGTACTTC; CDR3aa: CASSGRDRASYEQYF
j_gene: TRBJ1-2; d_gene: -; abundance: -; v_gene: TRBV3-1/TRBV3-2; CDR3nt: TGTGCCAGCAGCCAAGAGGGACAAGGCTACACCTTC; CDR3aa: CASSQEGQGYTF
j_gene: TRBJ1-1; d_gene: -; abundance: -; v_gene: TRBV12-3/TRBV12-4; CDR3nt: TGTGCCAGCAGTTTAAGGGAAGGGGCTGAAGCTTTCTTT; CDR3aa: CASSLREGAEAFF
j_gene: TRBJ2-5; d_gene: TRBD2; abundance: once; v_gene: TRBV5-1; CDR3nt: TGCGCCAGCAGCCGGACGGGGGGGCAGGAGACCCAGTACTTC; CDR3aa: CASSRTGGQETQYF
j_gene: TRBJ2-1; d_gene: -; abundance: -; v_gene: TRBV5-1; CDR3nt: TGCGCCAGCAGCTTTAGCGGTCCTAGCTACAATGAGCAGTTCTTC; CDR3aa: CASSFSGPSYNEQFF
j_gene: TRBJ2-3; d_gene: -; abundance: -; v_gene: TRBV7-2; CDR3nt: TGTGCCAGCAGACGGGACTCAAACTCAGATACGCAGTATTTT; CDR3aa: CASRRDSNSDTQYF
j_gene: TRBJ2-7; d_gene: -; abundance: -; v_gene: TRBV5-1; CDR3nt: TGCGCCAGCAGCCCGCAGGGTAGGGGATCCTACGAGCAGTACTTC; CDR3aa: CASSPQGRGSYEQYF
j_gene: TRBJ1-1; d_gene: -; abundance: -; v_gene: TRBV24-1; CDR3nt: TGTGCCACCAGTGATGGAGTCGCTGAAGCTTTCTTT; CDR3aa: CATSDGVAEAFF
j_gene: TRBJ2-1; d_gene: TRBD2; abundance: -; v_gene: TRBV7-2; CDR3nt: TGTGCCAGCAGCTTCGTAGCGGGGGCGGGGGAGCAGTTCTTC; CDR3aa: CASSFVAGAGEQFF
j_gene: TRBJ2-2; d_gene: TRBD2; abundance: -; v_gene: TRBV6-5; CDR3nt: TGTGCCAGCACTGGACTAGCTTACACCGGGGAGCTGTTTTTT; CDR3aa: CASTGLAYTGELFF
j_gene: TRBJ1-2; d_gene: -; abundance: -; v_gene: TRBV20-1; CDR3nt: TGCAGTGCTAGAGATCTGGGCGGCTACACCTTC; CDR3aa: CSARDLGGYTF
j_gene: TRBJ2-7; d_gene: -; abundance: -; v_gene: TRBV6-5; CDR3nt: TGTGCCAGCAGGCTGACCCGACACGAAGGGATGGAGCAGTACTTC; CDR3aa: CASRLTRHEGMEQYF
j_gene: TRBJ2-1; d_gene: -; abundance: -; v_gene: TRBV5-1; CDR3nt: TGCGCCAGCAGCTTGGTGGCTAGCGCTACCTACAATGAGCAGTTCTTC; CDR3aa: CASSLVASATYNEQFF
j_gene: TRBJ2-7; d_gene: -; abundance: -; v_gene: TRBV7-9; CDR3nt: TGTGCCAGCAGCTTATTTGACGAGCAGTACTTC; CDR3aa: CASSLFDEQYF
j_gene: TRBJ1-2; d_gene: -; abundance: -; v_gene: TRBV5-1; CDR3nt: TGCGCCAGCAGCCCATGGCCGTCTCAAGATGGGTATGGCTACACCTTC; CDR3aa: CASSPWPSQDGYGYTF
j_gene: TRBJ2-3; d_gene: -; abundance: once; v_gene: TRBV19; CDR3nt: TGTGCCAGTATCGACATTTTCACAGATACGCAGTATTTT; CDR3aa: CASIDIFTDTQYF
j_gene: TRBJ2-7; d_gene: TRBD2; abundance: -; v_gene: TRBV7-6; CDR3nt: TGTGCCAGCAGCTTAAGCGGGGGCTACGAGCAGTACTTC; CDR3aa: CASSLSGGYEQYF
j_gene: TRBJ1-5; d_gene: -; abundance: -; v_gene: TRBV15; CDR3nt: TGTGCCACCAGCAGAGATAGGAATAGGGGGGGGCCCCAGCATTTT; CDR3aa: CATSRDRNRGGPQHF
j_gene: TRBJ2-2; d_gene: -; abundance: -; v_gene: TRBV5-1; CDR3nt: TGCGCCAGCAGCTTGGGTGGGGGACACACCGGGGAGCTGTTTTTT; CDR3aa: CASSLGGGHTGELFF
j_gene: TRBJ1-1; d_gene: -; abundance: -; v_gene: TRBV5-6; CDR3nt: TGTGCCAGCAGCTTGAGGGGTACTGAAGCTTTCTTT; CDR3aa: CASSLRGTEAFF
j_gene: TRBJ1-3; d_gene: -; abundance: -; v_gene: TRBV6-6; CDR3nt: TGTGCCAGCAGTTACGGCAGGGGCTCTGGAAACACCATATATTTT; CDR3aa: CASSYGRGSGNTIYF
j_gene: TRBJ1-1; d_gene: -; abundance: few; v_gene: TRBV11-3; CDR3nt: TGTGCCAGCAGCTTCGCTAACACTGAAGCTTTCTTT; CDR3aa: CASSFANTEAFF
j_gene: TRBJ1-5; d_gene: -; abundance: -; v_gene: TRBV6-2/TRBV6-3; CDR3nt: TGTGCCAGCAGTTATTCGGTTTGGAATCAGCCCCAGCATTTT; CDR3aa: CASSYSVWNQPQHF
j_gene: TRBJ1-5; d_gene: -; abundance: -; v_gene: TRBV6-6; CDR3nt: TGTGCCAGCCGAGTTAGGGACCGCCAGCCCCAGCATTTT; CDR3aa: CASRVRDRQPQHF
j_gene: TRBJ2-6; d_gene: TRBD2; abundance: -; v_gene: TRBV5-4; CDR3nt: TGTGCCAGCAGCTTGGACCGGAGCGGGGGCTCCGTTTCTGGGGCCAACGTCCTGACTTTC; CDR3aa: CASSLDRSGGSVSGANVLTF
j_gene: TRBJ2-5; d_gene: -; abundance: -; v_gene: TRBV6-5; CDR3nt: TGTGCCAGCAGTTACTCGGGGCAGCCCCAAGAGACCCAGTACTTC; CDR3aa: CASSYSGQPQETQYF
j_gene: TRBJ2-7; d_gene: TRBD2; abundance: -; v_gene: TRBV7-2; CDR3nt: TGTGCCAGCAGTTATACGAGAGGGACTAGCGGGGGGATTTCCTACGAGCAGTACTTC; CDR3aa: CASSYTRGTSGGISYEQYF
j_gene: TRBJ1-2; d_gene: -; abundance: -; v_gene: TRBV28; CDR3nt: TGTGCCAGCAGTTTGGACCTCTATGGCTACACCTTC; CDR3aa: CASSLDLYGYTF
j_gene: TRBJ2-7; d_gene: -; abundance: -; v_gene: TRBV5-5; CDR3nt: TGTGCCAGCAGCTTCGTAGACGGGACCTCCTACGAGCAGTACTTC; CDR3aa: CASSFVDGTSYEQYF
j_gene: TRBJ2-7; d_gene: -; abundance: -; v_gene: TRBV6-5; CDR3nt: TGTGCCAGCACTCGGGACGGCACCTACGAGCAGTACTTC; CDR3aa: CASTRDGTYEQYF
j_gene: TRBJ1-5; d_gene: -; abundance: -; v_gene: TRBV28; CDR3nt: TGTGCCAGCAATTGGGGCAATCAGCCCCAGCATTTT; CDR3aa: CASNWGNQPQHF
j_gene: TRBJ2-7; d_gene: TRBD2; abundance: -; v_gene: TRBV10-2; CDR3nt: TGCGCCAGCAAGAGCGGGAGCTACGAGCAGTACTTC; CDR3aa: CASKSGSYEQYF
j_gene: TRBJ2-3; d_gene: TRBD2; abundance: -; v_gene: TRBV4-2; CDR3nt: TGTGCCAGCAGCCAAGATTTGAGCGGGAGAGTCACAGATACGCAGTATTTT; CDR3aa: CASSQDLSGRVTDTQYF
j_gene: TRBJ1-1; d_gene: -; abundance: -; v_gene: TRBV10-3; CDR3nt: TGTGCCATCACCGAAAGAGGAAACACTGAAGCTTTCTTT; CDR3aa: CAITERGNTEAFF
j_gene: TRBJ2-7; d_gene: TRBD2; abundance: -; v_gene: TRBV29-1; CDR3nt: TGCAGCGTTGCCAGCGGGAGGGACCACGAGCAGTACTTC; CDR3aa: CSVASGRDHEQYF